This is a list of T cell receptor beta chains from one sample in a study of T-cell reconstitution after alpha-beta-depleted transplantation in children. A single record per CDR3 protein comes from TCRdb applying MiXCR to the PCR reads. The table lists 450,000 to 500,000 distinct CDR3 sequences, 12% of them singletons, with around 6% in the top ten. Specimen: PBMCs from the stem cell graft donor, collected from the stem cell graft. These receptors originate from a human donor who donated a stem cell graft to a child with combined immunodeficiency. The CDR3 runs from the conserved cysteine through the conserved F or W. Only some rows state a clone size, as once, few, many or a class for expanded clones.

v_call,clone_size,cdr3_aa
TRBV7-9,.,CASSPQTGLNTEAFF
TRBV12-3/TRBV12-4,.,CASSPSGDQPQHF
TRBV24-1,few,CATRPTLGGAVNEQYF
TRBV12-3/TRBV12-4,few,CASSPRGQPLNSNQPQHF
TRBV12-3/TRBV12-4,many,CASSSPSSVYNEQFF
TRBV5-1,few,CASTREGLFSEQFF
TRBV7-9,many,CASSLDRDAYEQYF
TRBV28,.,CASSFGDSRDTQYF
TRBV12-3/TRBV12-4,few,CACGWTGAEAFF
TRBV2,few,CASSPFGLVASNEQFF
TRBV4-3,.,CASTCRGRETQYF
TRBV28,.,CASRPLDSASYEQYF
TRBV12-3/TRBV12-4,.,CASSWIGEKLFF
TRBV12-3/TRBV12-4,many,CASSLVGNTGELFF
TRBV9,many,CASSVEGTGNTGELFF
TRBV9,.,CASSVAVRNTEAFF
TRBV6-2/TRBV6-3,many,CASSYGVAGVDEQFF
TRBV7-3,.,CASSLTRVAFTSYNEQFF
TRBV4-1,.,CASSQSRDNNYGYTF
TRBV15,.,CATSGPRGLAGGPIRLDEQFF
TRBV29-1,many,CSALGQGGLTEAFF
TRBV4-3,.,CASSQDLRNYGYTF
TRBV7-9,few,CASSLLAGNNEQFF
TRBV13,.,CAISLLKGVEQYF
TRBV30,.,CAWSVRLAGNEQFF
TRBV27,many,CASSLTTNEKLFF
TRBV20-1,many,CSARVRSAEQFF
TRBV5-1,.,CASSLVGADEQFF
TRBV12-3/TRBV12-4,many,CASSGRVGPASGQPQHF